Sequencing of this TCR beta chain was carried out in a study of PD-1 blockade in classical Hodgkin lymphoma. Whole-study context: Nivolumab was administered to patients intravenously at 3 mg/kg every 2 weeks.

Sequenced by immunoSEQ multiplex PCR; TCRdb stores in-frame clones only, minus some. The sample includes nearly 55,000 clones, 81% of them seen just once. Overall study results and limits: Similar baseline diversity was found in complete responders and newly diagnosed patients. Exclusion was applied to patients who started nivolumab under 1 year after ASCT.

The ends lost 6 bases at V and 4 bases at J; junction bases unmatched: 4. The CDR3 totals 13 residues. The germline V gene has CDR1 LNHDA and CDR2 SQIVND (reference sequence). Comments on this clone: Its specificity is not known.

There was relapse after autologous stem cell transplantation in every patient, and there was variation in brentuximab vedotin exposure. Material: peripheral blood mononuclear cells (PBMCs), obtained at baseline. This clonotype was obtained from a human donor with classical Hodgkin lymphoma. The chain uses TRBV19 and TRBJ2-7; 9 bases match TRBD2. The CDR3 sequence is CASRLAGTYEQYF. Written as DNA, the CDR3 is TGTGCCAGTAGGCTAGCGGGAACGTACGAGCAGTACTTC.